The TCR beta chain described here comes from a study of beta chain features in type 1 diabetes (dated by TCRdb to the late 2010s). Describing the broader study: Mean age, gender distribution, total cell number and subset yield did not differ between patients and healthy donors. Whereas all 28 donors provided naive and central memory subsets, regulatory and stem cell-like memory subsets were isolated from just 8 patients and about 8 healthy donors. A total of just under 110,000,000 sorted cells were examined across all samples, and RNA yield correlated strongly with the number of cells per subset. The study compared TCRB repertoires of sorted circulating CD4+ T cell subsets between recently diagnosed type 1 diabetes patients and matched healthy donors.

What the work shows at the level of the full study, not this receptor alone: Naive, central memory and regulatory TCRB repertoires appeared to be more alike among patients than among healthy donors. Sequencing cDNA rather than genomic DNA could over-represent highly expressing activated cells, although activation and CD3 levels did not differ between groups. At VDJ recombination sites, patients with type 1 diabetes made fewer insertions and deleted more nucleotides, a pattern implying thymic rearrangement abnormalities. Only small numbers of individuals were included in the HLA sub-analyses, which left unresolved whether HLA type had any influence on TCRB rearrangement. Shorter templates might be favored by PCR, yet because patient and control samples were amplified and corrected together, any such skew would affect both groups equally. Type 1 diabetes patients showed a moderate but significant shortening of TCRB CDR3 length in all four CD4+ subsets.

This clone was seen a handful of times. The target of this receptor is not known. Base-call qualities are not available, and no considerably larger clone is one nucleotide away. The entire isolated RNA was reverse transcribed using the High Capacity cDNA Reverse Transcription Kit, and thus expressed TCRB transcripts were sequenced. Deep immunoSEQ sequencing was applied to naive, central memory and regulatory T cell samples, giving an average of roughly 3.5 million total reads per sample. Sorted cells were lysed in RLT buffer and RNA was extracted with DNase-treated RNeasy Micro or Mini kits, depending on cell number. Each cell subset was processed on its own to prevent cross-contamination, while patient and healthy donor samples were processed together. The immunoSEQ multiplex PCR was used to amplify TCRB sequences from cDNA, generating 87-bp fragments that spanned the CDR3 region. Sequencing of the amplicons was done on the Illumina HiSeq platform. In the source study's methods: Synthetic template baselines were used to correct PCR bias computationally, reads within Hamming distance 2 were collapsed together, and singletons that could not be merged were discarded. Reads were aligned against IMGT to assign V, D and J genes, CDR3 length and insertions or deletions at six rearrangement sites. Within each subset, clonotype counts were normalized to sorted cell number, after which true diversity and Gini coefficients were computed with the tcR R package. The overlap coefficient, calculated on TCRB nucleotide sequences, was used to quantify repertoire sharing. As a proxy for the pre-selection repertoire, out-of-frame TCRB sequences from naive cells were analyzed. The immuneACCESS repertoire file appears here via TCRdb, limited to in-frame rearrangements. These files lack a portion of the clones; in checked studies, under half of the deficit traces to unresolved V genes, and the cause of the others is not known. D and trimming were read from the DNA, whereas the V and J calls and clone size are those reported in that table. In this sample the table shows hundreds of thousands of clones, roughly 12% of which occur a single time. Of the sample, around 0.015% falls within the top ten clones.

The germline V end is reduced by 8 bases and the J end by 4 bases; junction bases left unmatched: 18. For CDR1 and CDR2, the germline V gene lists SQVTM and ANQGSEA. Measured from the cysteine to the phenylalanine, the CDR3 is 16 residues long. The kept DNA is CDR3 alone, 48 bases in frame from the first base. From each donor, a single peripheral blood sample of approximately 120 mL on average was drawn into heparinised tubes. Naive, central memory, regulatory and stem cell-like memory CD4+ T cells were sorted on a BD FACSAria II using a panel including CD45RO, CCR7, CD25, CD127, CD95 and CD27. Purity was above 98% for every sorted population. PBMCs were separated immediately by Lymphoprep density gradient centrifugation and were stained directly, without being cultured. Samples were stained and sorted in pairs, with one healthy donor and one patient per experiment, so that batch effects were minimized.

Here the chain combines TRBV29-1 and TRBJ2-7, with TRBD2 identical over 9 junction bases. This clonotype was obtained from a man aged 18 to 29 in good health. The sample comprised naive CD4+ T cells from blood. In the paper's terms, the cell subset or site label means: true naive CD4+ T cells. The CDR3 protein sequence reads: CSFLGLAGRGRYEQYF. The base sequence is TGCAGCTTCCTGGGGCTAGCGGGAAGGGGACGGTACGAGCAGTACTTC.